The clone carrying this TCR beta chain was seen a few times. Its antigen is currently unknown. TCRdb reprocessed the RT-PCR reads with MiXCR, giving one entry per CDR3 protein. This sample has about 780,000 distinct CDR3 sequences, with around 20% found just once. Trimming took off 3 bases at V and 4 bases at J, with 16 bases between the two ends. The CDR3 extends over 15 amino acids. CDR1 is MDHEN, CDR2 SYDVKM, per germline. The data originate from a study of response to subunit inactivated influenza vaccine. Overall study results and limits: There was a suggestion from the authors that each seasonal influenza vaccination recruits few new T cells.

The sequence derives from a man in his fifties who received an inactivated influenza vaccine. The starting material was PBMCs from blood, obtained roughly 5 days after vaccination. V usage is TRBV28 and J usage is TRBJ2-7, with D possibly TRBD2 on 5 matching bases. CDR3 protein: CASSFEGDVEYEQYF. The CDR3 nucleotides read TGTGCCAGCAGTTTTGAGGGAGACGTGGAATACGAGCAGTACTTC.